The rows below give T cell receptor beta chains drawn from one sample of a study of T-cell memory formation after mild COVID-19. TCRdb independently ran MiXCR on the 5' RACE reads; one entry per CDR3 protein. The sample has around 210,000 distinct CDR3 sequences, 9.5% to 10% seen once. Sequencing was performed on PBMCs or a T cell subset sorted from them (not recorded which). These receptors were taken from a man younger than 35 who had mild COVID-19 (a few samples of this study predate the infection). Cell type and time point are not known. Both conserved end residues are part of each CDR3. A D gene is named only where the DNA matches it firmly. Clone size appears in some rows only: once, few, many, or a class for an expanded clone.

>TRBD1|TRBJ1-5|TRBV4-2|.
CASSQDRGQEDNQPQHF
TGTGCCAGCAGCCAAGATCGCGGACAGGAAGATAATCAGCCCCAGCATTTT
>TRBD1|TRBJ1-6|TRBV2|.
CASSPRTGNSPLHF
TGTGCCAGCAGTCCTCGGACAGGGAACTCACCCCTCCACTTT
>TRBD2|TRBJ2-2|TRBV25-1|.
CASSRASGYAGELFF
TGTGCCAGCAGTCGGGCTAGCGGGTACGCCGGGGAGCTGTTTTTT
>TRBD2|TRBJ2-1|TRBV18|.
CASSPPLLAVDNEQFF
TGTGCCAGCTCACCACCTCTGCTAGCGGTCGACAATGAGCAGTTCTTC
>.|TRBJ2-5|TRBV9|few
CASSVGSPQGRETQYF
TGTGCCAGCAGCGTAGGGTCCCCCCAGGGGCGGGAGACCCAGTACTTC
>.|TRBJ2-3|TRBV24-1|many
CATSSSDTQYF
TGTGCCACCAGTTCTAGCGATACGCAGTATTTT
>.|TRBJ1-2|TRBV2|.
CASSESGGAMGYTF
TGTGCCAGCAGTGAGTCTGGGGGTGCAATGGGCTACACCTTC
>.|TRBJ1-5|TRBV9|.
CASSVGDSNQPQHF
TGTGCCAGCAGCGTGGGGGATAGCAATCAGCCCCAGCATTTT
>TRBD2|TRBJ2-2|TRBV7-2|.
CASSLTSGGPGELFF
TGTGCCAGCAGCTTGACTAGCGGGGGACCCGGGGAGCTGTTTTTT
>.|TRBJ2-1|TRBV20-1|.
CSARDPGRYNEQFF
TGCAGTGCTAGAGATCCGGGGCGTTACAATGAGCAGTTCTTC
>.|TRBJ1-5|TRBV6-5|many
CASSPNWVGNQPQHF
TGTGCCAGCAGCCCCAATTGGGTGGGCAATCAGCCCCAGCATTTT
>.|TRBJ1-5|TRBV20-1|.
CSVRVSNQPQHF
TGCAGCGTTAGAGTCAGCAATCAGCCCCAGCATTTT
>.|TRBJ2-5|TRBV12-3/TRBV12-4|few
CASSLQGPEETQYF
TGTGCCAGCAGTTTACAGGGGCCGGAAGAGACCCAGTACTTC
>.|TRBJ1-1|TRBV12-3/TRBV12-4|.
CASSLGRTMNTEAFF
TGTGCCAGCAGTTTAGGCCGAACCATGAACACTGAAGCTTTCTTT
>.|TRBJ2-3|TRBV6-2/TRBV6-3|few
CASQIWGTDTQYF
TGTGCCAGCCAAATTTGGGGGACAGATACGCAGTATTTT
>.|TRBJ2-1|TRBV5-1|many
CASSLDPPAYEQFF
TGCGCCAGCAGCTTGGACCCCCCTGCCTATGAGCAGTTCTTC
>.|TRBJ2-7|TRBV6-2/TRBV6-3|few
CASTPSTRGRRRYF
TGTGCCAGCACACCTTCGACAAGGGGCCGACGCCGATACTTC
>TRBD1|TRBJ1-5|TRBV19|few
CASSPVTGTRGNQPQHF
TGTGCCAGTAGTCCGGTGACAGGGACTAGGGGCAATCAGCCCCAGCATTTT
>TRBD1|TRBJ1-1|TRBV7-2|.
CASSPSGTGLEAFF
TGTGCCAGCAGCCCGTCTGGGACAGGCCTTGAAGCTTTCTTT
>.|TRBJ2-1|TRBV9|few
CASSVRGTINEQFF
TGTGCCAGCAGCGTAAGGGGGACCATCAATGAGCAGTTCTTC
>TRBD1|TRBJ1-1|TRBV7-3|.
CASSSQGDTEAFF
TGTGCCAGCAGCTCCCAGGGGGACACTGAAGCTTTCTTT
>.|TRBJ1-2|TRBV15|.
CATSKDGLVYGYTF
TGTGCCACCAGCAAGGACGGGCTGGTGTATGGCTACACCTTC
>.|TRBJ1-6|TRBV7-2|many
CASSLVGGANSPLHF
TGTGCCAGCAGCTTAGTTGGGGGGGCAAATTCACCCCTCCACTTT
>.|TRBJ2-3|TRBV5-1|.
CASSLQMGDTQYF
TGCGCCAGCAGCTTACAAATGGGGGATACGCAGTATTTT
>TRBD1|TRBJ1-6|TRBV20-1|many
CSAQTGTSPLHF
TGCAGTGCACAGACAGGGACTTCACCCCTCCACTTT
>TRBD1|TRBJ1-4|TRBV7-9|few
CASSFLTGGNEKLFF
TGTGCCAGCAGCTTTCTTACAGGGGGGAATGAAAAACTGTTTTTT
>.|TRBJ2-7|TRBV5-6|.
CASSFLGGYEQYF
TGTGCCAGCAGCTTCTTAGGGGGCTACGAGCAGTACTTC
>.|TRBJ2-1|TRBV7-7|.
CASSSGRTVEGNEQFF
TGTGCCAGCAGCTCAGGGAGGACAGTCGAGGGCAATGAGCAGTTCTTC
>.|TRBJ2-5|TRBV6-2/TRBV6-3|.
CASSQPPTETQYF
TGTGCCAGCAGTCAGCCCCCTACGGAGACCCAGTACTTC
>.|TRBJ1-1|TRBV5-1|.
CASTRRGTSNTEAFF
TGCGCCAGCACCCGGAGGGGGACAAGTAACACTGAAGCTTTCTTT
>.|TRBJ1-2|TRBV7-2|many
CASSRDGYGYTF
TGTGCCAGCAGCCGCGACGGCTATGGCTACACCTTC
>TRBD1|TRBJ2-1|TRBV7-2|many
CASSSGTGFYEQFF
TGTGCCAGCAGCTCCGGGACAGGGTTCTATGAGCAGTTCTTC
>.|TRBJ2-5|TRBV7-7|many
CASSPRQAETQYF
TGTGCCAGCAGTCCACGACAGGCTGAGACCCAGTACTTC
>.|TRBJ2-3|TRBV5-1|few
CASSLEGGYADTQYF
TGCGCCAGCAGCTTGGAAGGGGGGTACGCAGATACGCAGTATTTT
>.|TRBJ2-7|TRBV5-1|.
CASSSRRGARDEQYF
TGCGCCAGCAGCTCCCGCCGGGGGGCGCGGGACGAGCAGTACTTC
>TRBD1|TRBJ2-3|TRBV20-1|.
CSARDRIGDTQYF
TGCAGTGCTAGGGACAGGATTGGAGATACGCAGTATTTT
>.|TRBJ2-1|TRBV24-1|few
CATSDLLGSYNEQFF
TGTGCCACCAGTGATTTGCTTGGCTCCTACAATGAGCAGTTCTTC
>.|TRBJ1-2|TRBV3-1|many
CASSLGTYGYTF
TGTGCCAGCAGCCTGGGGACGTATGGCTACACCTTC
>TRBD1|TRBJ1-5|TRBV20-1|few
CSARSFGTGPNQPQHF
TGCAGTGCTCGGAGCTTCGGGACAGGACCCAATCAGCCCCAGCATTTT
>.|TRBJ1-4|TRBV6-5|.
CASSYQDAIGSGKLFF
TGTGCCAGCAGTTACCAGGACGCTATAGGCTCTGGGAAACTGTTTTTT
>.|TRBJ1-4|TRBV5-1|many
CASSSPTNEKLFF
TGCGCCAGCAGCTCCCCCACTAATGAAAAACTGTTTTTT
>.|TRBJ2-7|TRBV7-6|few
CASSLGGAIPYEQYF
TGTGCCAGCAGCTTAGGCGGGGCCATACCCTACGAGCAGTACTTC
>TRBD1|TRBJ2-5|TRBV20-1|.
CSANRGPLQETQYF
TGCAGTGCTAACAGGGGCCCCCTTCAAGAGACCCAGTACTTC
>.|TRBJ2-5|TRBV2|many
CASSGQETQYF
TGTGCCAGCAGTGGTCAAGAGACCCAGTACTTC
>.|TRBJ2-3|TRBV20-1|.
CSARDVGHLSTDTQYF
TGCAGTGCTAGAGATGTCGGGCATCTCAGCACAGATACGCAGTATTTT
>.|TRBJ2-3|TRBV20-1|.
CSLNRGAGDTQYF
TGCAGCTTAAACCGGGGGGCCGGGGATACGCAGTATTTT
>.|TRBJ1-3|TRBV5-1|many
CASSLSFRTGNTIYF
TGCGCCAGCAGCTTGTCGTTCCGCACGGGAAACACCATATATTTT
>.|TRBJ1-5|TRBV18|.
CASSPTEGRGNQPQHF
TGTGCCAGCTCACCAACGGAAGGTCGCGGCAATCAGCCCCAGCATTTT
>.|TRBJ2-6|TRBV20-1|.
CSARAGANVLTF
TGCAGTGCTAGAGCCGGGGCCAACGTCCTGACTTTC
>.|TRBJ1-1|TRBV7-8|few
CASGGESVMNTEAFF
TGTGCCAGCGGAGGGGAGTCGGTCATGAACACTGAAGCTTTCTTT
>.|TRBJ2-1|TRBV11-2|many
CASKASSYNEQFF
TGTGCCAGCAAGGCGAGCTCCTACAATGAGCAGTTCTTC
>.|TRBJ1-4|TRBV5-1|few
CASSLATNEKLFF
TGCGCCAGCAGCTTGGCGACCAATGAAAAACTGTTTTTT
>.|TRBJ2-2|TRBV7-2|few
CASSPGRTNTGELFF
TGTGCCAGCAGCCCCGGACGGACGAACACCGGGGAGCTGTTTTTT
>.|TRBJ1-1|TRBV29-1|few
CSAPSQLNTEAFF
TGCAGCGCCCCCTCCCAGCTGAACACTGAAGCTTTCTTT